This is a list of T cell receptor beta chains from one sample in a study of OX40 agonist ivuxolimab in advanced cancers. Method: immunoSEQ multiplex PCR; TCRdb's copy keeps in-frame clones and lacks some. Of tens of thousands of clones listed, roughly nine tenths are singletons. Sequenced here: CD4+ or CD8+ T cells sorted from blood, sampled in a trial of the OX40 agonist ivuxolimab. The receptor set was obtained from an adult with an advanced solid tumor such as melanoma, head and neck, liver or kidney cancer. The CDR3 runs from the conserved cysteine through the conserved F or W. Each record gives: V gene, clone size, J gene, D gene, CDR3 protein, CDR3 DNA. A D gene is named only where the DNA matches it firmly. Some rows have no size entry. The others give once, few or many, or a class for an expanded clone.

v_call: TRBV7-6
clone_size: .
j_call: TRBJ2-1
d_call: TRBD2
cdr3_aa: CASSFGLAGGSYNEQFF
cdr3_nt: TGTGCCAGCAGCTTCGGACTAGCGGGGGGGTCCTACAATGAGCAGTTCTTC

v_call: TRBV10-3
clone_size: .
j_call: TRBJ2-7
d_call: TRBD1
cdr3_aa: CAIRETGEQYF
cdr3_nt: TGTGCCATCAGAGAGACAGGGGAGCAGTACTTC

v_call: TRBV7-6
clone_size: .
j_call: TRBJ1-1
d_call: TRBD1
cdr3_aa: CASSLIAPNGQGGTEAFF
cdr3_nt: TGTGCCAGCAGCTTAATCGCCCCTAATGGACAGGGTGGCACTGAAGCTTTCTTT

v_call: TRBV6-6
clone_size: .
j_call: TRBJ1-4
d_call: TRBD1
cdr3_aa: CASRTGTDNEKLFF
cdr3_nt: TGTGCCAGCAGAACCGGGACAGACAATGAAAAACTGTTTTTT

v_call: TRBV6-5
clone_size: .
j_call: TRBJ2-5
d_call: .
cdr3_aa: CASTVGPQETQYF
cdr3_nt: TGTGCCAGCACGGTGGGACCCCAAGAGACCCAGTACTTC

v_call: TRBV5-1
clone_size: .
j_call: TRBJ2-7
d_call: .
cdr3_aa: CASSLSPNYEQYF
cdr3_nt: TGCGCCAGCAGCCTAAGTCCAAACTACGAGCAGTACTTC

v_call: TRBV6-5
clone_size: .
j_call: TRBJ2-7
d_call: TRBD2
cdr3_aa: CASSYAGTSRHEQYF
cdr3_nt: TGTGCCAGCAGTTACGCCGGGACTAGCCGCCACGAGCAGTACTTC

v_call: TRBV28
clone_size: .
j_call: TRBJ1-5
d_call: .
cdr3_aa: CASNPVGGVGNQPQHF
cdr3_nt: TGTGCCAGCAACCCTGTGGGGGGCGTGGGCAATCAGCCCCAGCATTTT

v_call: TRBV5-5
clone_size: .
j_call: TRBJ2-1
d_call: .
cdr3_aa: CASSWGGPEQFF
cdr3_nt: TGTGCCAGCAGCTGGGGGGGGCCTGAGCAGTTCTTC

v_call: TRBV7-9
clone_size: .
j_call: TRBJ1-2
d_call: .
cdr3_aa: CASSSGVWGFTIGYTF
cdr3_nt: TGTGCCAGCAGCTCGGGTGTGTGGGGGTTCACTATCGGCTACACCTTC

v_call: TRBV28
clone_size: .
j_call: TRBJ1-3
d_call: .
cdr3_aa: CASSTGSGNTIYF
cdr3_nt: TGTGCCAGCAGTACGGGGTCTGGAAACACCATATATTTT

v_call: TRBV27
clone_size: once
j_call: TRBJ2-5
d_call: TRBD2
cdr3_aa: CASSRTSGPGTQYF
cdr3_nt: TGTGCCAGCAGTCGGACTAGCGGCCCGGGGACCCAGTACTTC

v_call: TRBV6-1
clone_size: once
j_call: TRBJ2-1
d_call: .
cdr3_aa: CASRRQVYNEQFF
cdr3_nt: TGTGCCAGCAGAAGACAGGTATACAATGAGCAGTTCTTC

v_call: TRBV19
clone_size: once
j_call: TRBJ2-1
d_call: TRBD2
cdr3_aa: CASSIGTSTYNEQFF
cdr3_nt: TGTGCCAGTAGCATCGGGACTAGCACCTACAATGAGCAGTTCTTC

v_call: TRBV11-1
clone_size: .
j_call: TRBJ2-7
d_call: TRBD2
cdr3_aa: CASSGSSGLPYEQYF
cdr3_nt: TGTGCCAGCAGTGGGAGTAGCGGGCTTCCCTACGAGCAGTACTTC

v_call: TRBV19
clone_size: .
j_call: TRBJ2-2
d_call: .
cdr3_aa: CASSIGGGTGELFF
cdr3_nt: TGTGCCAGTAGTATTGGAGGTGGCACCGGGGAGCTGTTTTTT

v_call: TRBV6-1
clone_size: .
j_call: TRBJ2-7
d_call: TRBD2
cdr3_aa: CASSSLAGGGCEQYF
cdr3_nt: TGTGCCAGCAGTTCACTAGCGGGAGGGGGATGCGAGCAGTACTTC

v_call: TRBV18
clone_size: once
j_call: TRBJ2-3
d_call: TRBD1
cdr3_aa: CASSRTGGTDTQYF
cdr3_nt: TGTGCCAGCTCCCGAACAGGGGGCACAGATACGCAGTATTTT

v_call: TRBV5-1
clone_size: .
j_call: TRBJ2-5
d_call: TRBD2
cdr3_aa: CASSLAASGGLQETQYF
cdr3_nt: TGCGCCAGCAGCTTGGCGGCTAGCGGGGGTCTCCAAGAGACCCAGTACTTC

v_call: TRBV9
clone_size: .
j_call: TRBJ2-3
d_call: TRBD2
cdr3_aa: CASSVEGNLAGGSTDTQYF
cdr3_nt: TGTGCCAGCAGCGTAGAGGGCAACCTTGCGGGGGGTAGCACAGATACGCAGTATTTT

v_call: TRBV6-4
clone_size: .
j_call: TRBJ1-2
d_call: .
cdr3_aa: CASSDSTGPYGYTF
cdr3_nt: TGTGCCAGCAGTGACTCGACAGGCCCCTATGGCTACACCTTC

v_call: TRBV4-1
clone_size: .
j_call: TRBJ2-1
d_call: TRBD2
cdr3_aa: CASSQDVAGVYNEQFF
cdr3_nt: TGCGCCAGCAGCCAAGATGTAGCGGGGGTCTACAATGAGCAGTTCTTC

v_call: TRBV6-5
clone_size: .
j_call: TRBJ2-7
d_call: TRBD1
cdr3_aa: CASSHDRVGYEQYF
cdr3_nt: TGTGCCAGCAGCCATGACAGGGTGGGCTACGAGCAGTACTTC

v_call: TRBV18
clone_size: once
j_call: TRBJ2-7
d_call: TRBD1
cdr3_aa: CASSPDRTSYEQYF
cdr3_nt: TGTGCCAGCTCACCGGACAGGACCAGCTACGAGCAGTACTTC

v_call: TRBV6-5
clone_size: .
j_call: TRBJ1-5
d_call: .
cdr3_aa: CASSQNTYSNQPQHF
cdr3_nt: TGTGCCAGCAGTCAAAACACGTATAGCAATCAGCCCCAGCATTTT

v_call: TRBV6-5
clone_size: .
j_call: TRBJ2-7
d_call: TRBD2
cdr3_aa: CATTVLAGGEQYF
cdr3_nt: TGTGCCACCACAGTACTAGCGGGAGGCGAGCAGTACTTC

v_call: TRBV4-3
clone_size: .
j_call: TRBJ2-1
d_call: TRBD2
cdr3_aa: CASSQEPSGRYEQFF
cdr3_nt: TGCGCCAGCAGCCAAGAGCCCAGCGGGAGGTATGAGCAGTTCTTC

v_call: TRBV6-1
clone_size: .
j_call: TRBJ1-1
d_call: .
cdr3_aa: CASSEGDTNTEAFF
cdr3_nt: TGTGCCAGCAGTGAAGGGGATACGAACACTGAAGCTTTCTTT

v_call: TRBV5-1
clone_size: .
j_call: TRBJ1-4
d_call: TRBD1
cdr3_aa: CASSQGATGTNLFF
cdr3_nt: TGCGCCAGCAGCCAGGGGGCGACAGGGACCAACCTGTTTTTT

v_call: TRBV18
clone_size: .
j_call: TRBJ2-7
d_call: TRBD2
cdr3_aa: CASSPAAREETEQYF
cdr3_nt: TGTGCCAGCTCCCCGGCGGCGCGGGAGGAGACCGAGCAGTACTTC

v_call: TRBV5-1
clone_size: .
j_call: TRBJ2-5
d_call: .
cdr3_aa: CASSLLGLEQETQYF
cdr3_nt: TGCGCCAGTTCCCTGTTAGGGTTAGAACAAGAGACCCAGTACTTC

v_call: TRBV5-1
clone_size: .
j_call: TRBJ2-5
d_call: TRBD2
cdr3_aa: CASRKWALAGVGEAQYF
cdr3_nt: TGCGCCAGCAGGAAATGGGCCCTAGCGGGGGTCGGCGAGGCCCAGTACTTC

v_call: TRBV6-1
clone_size: .
j_call: TRBJ1-4
d_call: .
cdr3_aa: CASSPGETNEKLFF
cdr3_nt: TGTGCCAGCAGTCCGGGGGAAACTAATGAAAAACTGTTTTTT